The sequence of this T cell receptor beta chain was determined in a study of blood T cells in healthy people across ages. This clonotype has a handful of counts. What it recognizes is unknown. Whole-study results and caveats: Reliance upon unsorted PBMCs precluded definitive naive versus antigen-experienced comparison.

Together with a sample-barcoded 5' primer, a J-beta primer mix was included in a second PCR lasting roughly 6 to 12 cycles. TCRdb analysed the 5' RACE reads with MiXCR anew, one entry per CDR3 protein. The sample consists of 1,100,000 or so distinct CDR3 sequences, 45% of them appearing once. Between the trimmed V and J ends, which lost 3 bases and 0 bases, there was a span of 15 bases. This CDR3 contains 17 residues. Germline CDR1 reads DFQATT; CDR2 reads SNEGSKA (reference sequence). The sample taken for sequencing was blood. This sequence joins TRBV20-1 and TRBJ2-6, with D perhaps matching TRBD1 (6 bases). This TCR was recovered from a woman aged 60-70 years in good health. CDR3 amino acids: CSASQGPQTSGANVLTF. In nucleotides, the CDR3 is TGCAGTGCTAGCCAGGGGCCTCAAACCTCTGGGGCCAACGTCCTGACTTTC.